These 25 T cell receptor beta chains share one sample of origin, sequenced in a study of blood T cells in healthy people across ages. The use of a sample-barcoded 5' primer and a J-beta primer mix characterized a second PCR of about 7 to 12 cycles. TCRdb re-derived calls from the 5' RACE reads in MiXCR, one entry per CDR3 protein. Here the sample spans a few hundred thousand distinct CDR3 sequences, roughly a quarter being singletons. This sample was shared with a second study, whose subject was T cells of mothers and their children.

The specimen was blood. These TCRs come from a boy aged 2-15 years in good health.

This clonotype was recorded only once. This chain links TRBV12-3 or TRBV12-4 with TRBJ1-2; perhaps TRBD1 as D (6 bases). V lost 5 bases to trimming and J lost 6 bases, with 7 bases between them. The CDR3 is made up of 11 amino acids. The CDR3 DNA sequence: TGTGCCAGCAGTCCAGGGGATGGCTACACCTTC. As protein: CASSPGDGYTF.

Concerning this clonotype itself: The junction departs from germline at one end; a sequencing error may be responsible. The rearrangement links TRBV13 to TRBJ2-4; D possibly corresponds to TRBD2 (6 bases). This CDR3 has 17 residues. Germline V gene lookup returns CDR1 PRHDT and CDR2 FYEKMQ (reference sequence). Here the CDR3 DNA reads TGTGCCAGCAGCCTAGGTGGAGGGGCTCTAGCCAAAAACATTCAGTACTTC. Translated, it gives CASSLGGGALAKNIQYF.

This clonotype has only a few counts. This chain joins TRBV12-3 or TRBV12-4 and TRBJ2-2; no firm D call. V was trimmed by 8 bases and J by 5 bases, leaving 12 bases between them. The CDR3 runs 13 residues. The CDR3 coding sequence is TGTGCCAGCGGAAATGGGGAAACCGGGGAGCTGTTTTTT. It codes for CASGNGETGELFF.

V and J are TRBV23-1 and TRBJ2-3, with D uncertain. TRBV23-1 is classed as an ORF, of uncertain function. Trimming pared 3 bases from V and 0 bases from J, leaving 7 bases between. The CDR3 consists of 14 residues. CDR3 nucleotide sequence: TGCGCCAGCAGTCATCTGGGAAGCACAGATACGCAGTATTTT. Protein product: CASSHLGSTDTQYF.

The chain carries TRBV30 and TRBJ2-2, with D possibly being TRBD1 (5 bases). CDR1 GTSNPN and CDR2 SVGIG come from the germline V gene (reference sequence). The length of the CDR3 is 13 residues. The germline V and J ends were trimmed by 4 bases and 8 bases, with 14 bases remaining between them. Here the CDR3 reads CAWNPTVTGELFF. The DNA for the CDR3 is TGTGCCTGGAACCCGACAGTTACGGGGGAGCTGTTTTTT.

This clonotype was picked up a small number of times. J is TRBJ1-2 and V is TRBV6-5, with D uncertain. V lost 2 bases to trimming and J lost 6 bases, with 16 bases between them. The CDR3 sequence is 15 residues long. Germline values: CDR1 MNHEY, CDR2 SVGAGI. CDR3 sequence: CASSYESGPLHGYTF. In DNA form, the CDR3 reads TGTGCCAGCAGTTACGAGTCAGGACCCCTCCATGGCTACACCTTC.

CDR3 bases: TGCGCCAGCAGCCGGGACTCCGTAGCTGATACGCAGTATTTT. Translating gives CASSRDSVADTQYF. V and J are TRBV5-1 and TRBJ2-3; weak D call: TRBD2 (6 bases). The CDR3 contains 14 residues. Trimming removed 4 bases from V and 6 bases from J, with 15 bases in between. The germline CDR1 and CDR2 sequences are SGHRS and YFSETQ.

This clonotype was counted between two and nine times. Here the CDR3 reads CATRSAVVTYEQYF. The CDR3 DNA reads TGTGCCACCAGGTCGGCCGTTGTCACCTACGAGCAGTACTTC. V gene TRBV15 combines with J gene TRBJ2-5; no clear D gene. TRBJ2-7 matches the DNA end more closely, so the J call is doubtful. This CDR3 contains 14 residues. CDR1 and CDR2 (germline): LNHNV, YYDKDF (reference sequence).

The chain links TRBV29-1 to TRBJ1-5, with D hard to call. The germline V gene has CDR1 SQVTM and CDR2 ANQGSEA. CDR3 size: 18 residues. V lost 3 bases, J lost 3 bases, and 24 bases lay in between. CDR3 sequence: CSVERVVGTAGPNQPQHF. The CDR3 DNA follows: TGCAGCGTTGAGAGGGTAGTGGGAACAGCCGGCCCCAATCAGCCCCAGCATTTT.

Only a few counts were recorded for this clonotype. The V call is TRBV27, the J call TRBJ2-4, with D maybe TRBD2 (5 bases). The V gene's germline CDR1 is MNHEY and CDR2 SMNVEV (reference sequence). V dropped 3 bases and J dropped 2 bases, with 11 bases sitting between them. The CDR3 is 15 amino acids. The CDR3 loop is CASSLRVSPKNIQYF. CDR3 nucleotide sequence: TGTGCCAGCAGTTTGAGGGTTAGTCCCAAAAACATTCAGTACTTC.

V and J are TRBV6-5 and TRBJ2-5; 12 nucleotides agree with TRBD2. The J call may be wrong; the DNA end is better matched by TRBJ2-1. The CDR3 runs 15 residues. Looked up from germline, CDR1 is MNHEY and CDR2 is SVGAGI. The CDR3, as DNA: TGTGCCAGCAGTTCGCGACTAGCGGGGGACAATGAGCAGTTCTTC. This sequence encodes CASSSRLAGDNEQFF.

V is TRBV30 and J is TRBJ1-4; 9 bases fit TRBD1. J gave up 11 bases and V 0 bases, and 7 bases lay outside the gene matches. CDR3 length: 14 residues. CDR1 is GTSNPN, CDR2 SVGIG, per germline (reference sequence). Written as DNA, the CDR3 is TGTGCCTGGAGTGTACGAAGACAGGGGGTTAAACTGTTTTTT. Translating gives CAWSVRRQGVKLFF.

With regard to this clonotype: A read error may account for a junction end that differs from germline. The V and J genes are TRBV7-3 and TRBJ2-5; D is undetermined. Germline V gene lookup returns CDR1 SGHTA and CDR2 FQGTGA. The CDR3 loop spans 13 amino acids. DNA for the CDR3: TGTGCCAGCAGCCTTACTGGAGACAATGAGCAGCTCTTC. It translates to CASSLTGDNEQLF.

This clonotype has only a few counts. The chain employs TRBV5-1 and TRBJ2-6; no reliable D call. This CDR3 spans 17 amino acids. Trimming took off 0 bases at V and 0 bases at J, with 10 bases between the two ends. CDR1 is SGHRS and CDR2 is YFSETQ in the germline V gene. CDR3 sequence (DNA): TGCGCCAGCAGCTTGGAGGCAGTGAGCTCTGGGGCCAACGTCCTGACTTTC. Amino acid sequence: CASSLEAVSSGANVLTF.

This clonotype was picked up a small number of times. The chain combines TRBV28 with TRBJ2-2; either TRBD1 or TRBD2 may supply D (6 bases each). V was pared by 7 bases and J by 5 bases, with 17 bases between. Per germline, CDR1 MDHEN and CDR2 SYDVKM. The CDR3 is 15 residues long. CDR3 sequence: CASTLPGAGTGELFF. The DNA for the CDR3 is TGTGCCAGCACCCTCCCGGGGGCAGGTACCGGGGAGCTGTTTTTT.

This clonotype was recorded a few times. V and J are TRBV27 and TRBJ2-7; 9 bases align to TRBD2. Looked up from germline, CDR1 is MNHEY and CDR2 is SMNVEV (reference sequence). Trimming cost V 2 bases and J 4 bases; bases outside gene matches: 12. The CDR3 is made up of 17 amino acids. CDR3 amino acids: CASSLRSGRLKVYEQYF. The CDR3 DNA is TGTGCCAGCAGTTTAAGAAGCGGGAGGCTGAAAGTATACGAGCAGTACTTC.

This clonotype was recorded at least ten times. The J gene is TRBJ2-5, the V gene TRBV6-5; TRBD2 aligns across 9 bases. J lost 2 bases, V lost 5 bases, and 3 bases had no gene match. Per germline, CDR1 MNHEY and CDR2 SVGAGI. The CDR3 sequence is 14 residues long. The CDR3 is CASSLLAGQETQYF. Here the CDR3 DNA reads TGTGCCAGCAGTCTTCTAGCGGGACAAGAGACCCAGTACTTC.

The chain joins TRBV5-1 to TRBJ1-2, with TRBD1 as a possible D gene (5 bases). Per the germline V gene, CDR1 is SGHRS and CDR2 is YFSETQ. The CDR3 length is 15 residues. Between the trimmed V and J ends, which lost 0 bases and 3 bases, there was a span of 12 bases. CDR3 in DNA: TGCGCCAGCAGCTTGGGCCAATCGGGACACTATGGCTACACCTTC. Protein product: CASSLGQSGHYGYTF.

This chain connects TRBV3-1 to TRBJ2-7; TRBD1 might be the D (5 bases). The CDR3 extends over 16 amino acids. Germline V gene lookup returns CDR1 LGHDT and CDR2 YNNKEL (reference sequence). Trimming removed 5 bases from V and 2 bases from J, with 19 bases in between. CDR3 DNA sequence: TGTGCCAGCAGCGAGCTTAGGGGTAATAGGGCCTACGAGCAGTACTTC. As protein: CASSELRGNRAYEQYF.

The chain uses TRBV7-2 and TRBJ2-5, with a weak D call TRBD1 (6 bases). With the DNA end fitting TRBJ2-7 better, the J assignment may be wrong. Germline-derived CDR1 and CDR2 are SGHTA and FQGNSA. This CDR3 is built from 17 residues. CDR3 sequence reads: CASSLGQGILSSYEQYF. CDR3 nucleotides: TGTGCCAGCAGCTTAGGGCAGGGGATCCTTAGCTCCTACGAGCAGTACTTC.

This clonotype was detected only a few times. This sequence joins TRBV25-1 and TRBJ2-5; 11 bases align to TRBD2. Trimming took 6 bases from V and 4 from J; bases not matched to a gene: 10. Germline V CDR1 and CDR2: MGHDK, SYGVNS. CDR3 size: 16 residues. The CDR3 spells CASRASTSGARETQYF. Written as DNA, the CDR3 is TGTGCCAGCAGGGCCTCGACTAGCGGGGCTAGAGAGACCCAGTACTTC.

This clonotype was seen only a few times. Without the conserved terminal phenylalanine or tryptophan, this CDR3 likely stems from a read error. The rearrangement links TRBV19 to TRBJ1-4; 7 bases line up with TRBD1. This CDR3 region has 14 residues. With 6 bases clipped from V and 7 bases from J, the junction kept 8 bases outside the gene matches. Germline V gene lookup returns CDR1 LNHDA and CDR2 SQIVND (reference sequence). CDR3 residues: CASSIDRVGEKLFS. Written as DNA, the CDR3 is TGTGCCAGTAGCATCGACAGGGTTGGTGAAAAACTGTTTTCT.

The sample holds a few counts of this clonotype. The V gene is TRBV9, the J gene TRBJ2-1; D possibly corresponds to TRBD2 (6 bases). V gave up 3 bases and J gave up 6 bases, with 7 bases separating them. The length of the CDR3 is 12 residues. The V gene's germline CDR1 is SGDLS and CDR2 YYNGEE. CDR3 DNA: TGTGCCAGCAGCGGGAGGGCCAATGAGCAGTTCTTC. Its protein product is CASSGRANEQFF.

To note about this clonotype: Its ends do not fully match the called genes, so a read error is possible. V is TRBV11-2 and J is TRBJ2-7, with 7 bases aligning to TRBD2. CDR1 SGHAT and CDR2 FQNNGV come from the germline V gene. CDR3 size: 14 residues. The CDR3: CVSSLGRVEYEQYF. CDR3 nucleotide sequence: TGTGTCAGCAGCTTAGGGAGGGTCGAGTACGAGCAGTACTTC. Complete variable domain (other parts from reference TRBV11-2 and TRBJ2-7): EAGVAQSPRYKIIEKRQSVAFWCNPISGHATLYWYQQILGQGPKLLIQFQNNGVVDDSQLPKDRFSAERLKGVDSTLKIQPAKLEDSAVYLCVSSLGRVEYEQYFGPGTRLTVT.

This chain connects TRBV7-2 to TRBJ2-5, with a weak D call TRBD1 (6 bases). Per germline, CDR1 SGHTA and CDR2 FQGNSA. V was clipped by 5 bases and J by 2 bases, with 15 bases between them. The CDR3 sequence is 15 residues long. CDR3 in DNA: TGTGCCAGCAGCCCCACAGGACAGCTTCAAGAGACCCAGTACTTC. It translates to CASSPTGQLQETQYF.